This T cell receptor beta chain is drawn from a study of CD8+ T cells in alopecia areata. Study at large: The duration of tofacitinib was 6 to 18 months, with 6 months off drug afterward.

After isolation, RNA underwent reverse transcription to generate cDNA as the sequencing template. The data were produced by immunoSEQ multiplex PCR, yet TCRdb's version contains in-frame clones alone and is incomplete. The sample yields over 100,000 clones, about 47% seen once. The sample was CD8+ T cells sorted from blood, taken at week 0. The source is a human donor with alopecia areata.

The CDR3 spells CSVLDRATYEQYF. The CDR3 DNA reads TGCAGCGTTTTGGACAGGGCAACCTACGAGCAGTACTTC. The genes are TRBV29-1 and TRBJ2-7; 8 positions match TRBD1. The CDR3 length is 13 residues. The V and J ends lost 5 bases and 2 bases, in that order; junction bases with no gene match: 5. Germline CDR1 and CDR2: SQVTM and ANQGSEA.